Listed below are T cell receptor beta chains from one sample, sequenced in a study of blood T cells in healthy people across ages. Each CDR3 protein gets one entry after TCRdb re-called the 5' RACE reads with MiXCR. Of fewer than 1.5 million distinct CDR3 sequences listed, 42% are singletons. The source material was blood. The receptor set was obtained from a woman under 30 in good health. CDR3s include the opening cysteine and the closing phenylalanine or tryptophan. D genes are given only for firm matches. Not every row has a clone size; where given, it reads once, few, many or a size class.

len,abundance,v_gene,j_gene,d_gene,CDR3nt,CDR3aa
16,NA,TRBV6-1,TRBJ2-6,NA,TGTGCCAGCGACGCAGGGTCCTTATCTGGGGTCAACGTCCTGACTTTC,CASDAGSLSGVNVLTF
16,few,TRBV27,TRBJ2-3,NA,TGTGCCAGCAGTTTATACCATGGGACTGGGACAGATACGCAGTATTTT,CASSLYHGTGTDTQYF
18,NA,TRBV4-2,TRBJ2-3,NA,TGTGCCAGCAGCCAAGATGCAACAGAAGTCCCTAGCACAGGTACGCAGTATTTT,CASSQDATEVPSTGTQYF
13,few,TRBV29-1,TRBJ1-2,TRBD1,TGCAGCGTAAGCGGGGAGGGGGCTTATGGCTACACCTTC,CSVSGEGAYGYTF
13,NA,TRBV7-9,TRBJ1-2,NA,TGTGCCAGCAGCCCACAGGATTCGGGTGGCTACACCTTC,CASSPQDSGGYTF
14,NA,TRBV11-2,TRBJ2-5,NA,TGTGCCAGCAGCTTAGATCTTGAGGGGGAGACCCAGTACTTC,CASSLDLEGETQYF
16,NA,TRBV4-2,TRBJ2-1,TRBD2,TGTGCCAGCAGCCGAGATCAGGGACTAGTTAGGAATGAGCAGTTCTTC,CASSRDQGLVRNEQFF
13,NA,TRBV10-3,TRBJ2-7,TRBD2,TGTGCCACATGGGGGACTAGCGGCGACGAGCAGTACTTC,CATWGTSGDEQYF
16,NA,TRBV3-1,TRBJ2-6,NA,TGTGCCAGCAGCCAAGATGAGGCACCTGGGGCCAACGTCCTGACTTTC,CASSQDEAPGANVLTF
14,NA,TRBV13,TRBJ1-1,NA,TGTGCCAGCAGCTTAGGGTTTGGAGGGACTGAAGCTTTCTTT,CASSLGFGGTEAFF
11,NA,TRBV28,TRBJ2-5,NA,TGTGCCAGCAGCTCGGCGGGGGCCGGGTACTTC,CASSSAGAGYF
15,NA,TRBV12-3/TRBV12-4,TRBJ2-3,TRBD1,TGTGCCAGCAGTCACGACAGGGCTAGCACAGATACGCAGTATTTT,CASSHDRASTDTQYF
14,NA,TRBV7-9,TRBJ1-1,TRBD1,TGTGCCAGCAGCTTAGACAGGGGGCAAGATGAAGCTTTCTTT,CASSLDRGQDEAFF
12,NA,TRBV20-1,TRBJ2-1,NA,TGCAGATGGAAGAGCTCCTACAAGGAGCAGTTCTTC,CRWKSSYKEQFF
18,NA,TRBV18,TRBJ2-7,NA,TGTGCCAGCTCACCAAATTTAATCGGGACGGGCCAAGGGTACGAGCAGTACTTC,CASSPNLIGTGQGYEQYF
11,NA,TRBV20-1,TRBJ2-5,NA,TGCAGTGCTAGTATCCAAGAGACCCAGTACTTC,CSASIQETQYF
20,few,TRBV7-9,TRBJ2-1,NA,TGTGCCAGCAGCCCCGAAGGGGGACTGTTCCCGAGGTCTTCCTACAATGAGCAGTTCTTC,CASSPEGGLFPRSSYNEQFF
15,few,TRBV5-1,TRBJ2-3,NA,TGCGCCAGCAGCTTGGATGGGATAACCACAGATACGCAGTATTTT,CASSLDGITTDTQYF
14,NA,TRBV15,TRBJ1-1,NA,TGTGCCACCAGGCGAGATTGGGAGAACACTGAAGCTTTCTTT,CATRRDWENTEAFF
15,NA,TRBV10-3,TRBJ2-3,NA,TGTGCCATCAGTGAACGCGGTAGTCACACAGATACGCAGTATTTT,CAISERGSHTDTQYF
16,NA,TRBV20-1,TRBJ2-7,NA,TGCAGTGCTAGAGATCTCCGGGGCCCGATCTCCTACGAGCAGTACTTC,CSARDLRGPISYEQYF
16,NA,TRBV15,TRBJ1-2,TRBD1,TGTGCCACCAGCCCAGAAGGGGCGACAGGGAGTAATGGCTACACCTTC,CATSPEGATGSNGYTF
14,few,TRBV29-1,TRBJ1-2,NA,TGCAGCGTTGAAGGGCTCTGGGTCCAAGATGGCTACACCTTC,CSVEGLWVQDGYTF
13,NA,TRBV18,TRBJ2-7,NA,TGTGCCAGTGGGCCAGAGCTCTACAATGAGCAGTACTTC,CASGPELYNEQYF
17,few,TRBV24-1,TRBJ2-6,NA,TGTGCCACCAGACGGGTAAAGTGGTCGTCTGGGGCCAACGTCCTGACTTTC,CATRRVKWSSGANVLTF
13,NA,TRBV29-1,TRBJ2-1,TRBD2,TGCAGCGTTACACTAGCGGGAGTTTATGAGCAGTTCTTC,CSVTLAGVYEQFF
14,NA,TRBV30,TRBJ1-1,TRBD1,TGTGCCTGGAGGGGGACAGGGGGTCGAACTGAAGCTTTCTTT,CAWRGTGGRTEAFF
16,few,TRBV13,TRBJ1-4,NA,TGTGCCAGCAGCCCCAGGGGTGCAGCAACTAATGAAAAACTGTTTTTT,CASSPRGAATNEKLFF
15,few,TRBV7-9,TRBJ2-7,TRBD2,TGTGCCAGCTCTTCGCGGGAGCACCTCCTGGGGGAGCAGTACTTC,CASSSREHLLGEQYF
13,NA,TRBV20-1,TRBJ1-4,TRBD1,TGCAGTGCTAAGGGACAGAATAATGAAAAACTGTTTTTT,CSAKGQNNEKLFF
18,NA,TRBV20-1,TRBJ2-3,TRBD2,TGCAGTGCTAGAAACCTACAAGGAGCGGGGGGGCGCTCAGATACGCAGTATTTT,CSARNLQGAGGRSDTQYF
15,few,TRBV5-1,TRBJ2-7,NA,TGCGCCAGCAGCCCGGGGAGGGGGCCTACCGAAATTCAGTACTTC,CASSPGRGPTEIQYF
11,few,TRBV9,TRBJ2-1,TRBD2,TGTGCCAGCGAGCGGGGTAATGAGCAGTTCTTC,CASERGNEQFF
14,NA,TRBV5-1,TRBJ2-7,NA,TGCGCCAGCCACCTTGCGGGGTCCTACAATGAGCAGTACTTC,CASHLAGSYNEQYF
16,few,TRBV7-3,TRBJ2-3,TRBD2,TGTGCCAGCAGCTTAACCCCCGGGGGACTAGAGGGTACGCAGTATTTT,CASSLTPGGLEGTQYF
13,NA,TRBV9,TRBJ2-5,TRBD2,TGTGCCAGCAGCGCCGGACTAGACGGGACCCAGTACTTC,CASSAGLDGTQYF
15,few,TRBV4-2,TRBJ2-7,NA,TGTGCCAGCAGCCCCAGCCGGGACACAACCTACGAGCAGTACTTC,CASSPSRDTTYEQYF
12,NA,TRBV20-1,TRBJ1-1,NA,TGCAGTGTACGTGGCAGGGACACTGAAGCTTTCTTT,CSVRGRDTEAFF
13,NA,TRBV10-3,TRBJ2-3,NA,TGTGCCATCAGTGACGGGGACATAGATACGCAGTATTTT,CAISDGDIDTQYF
14,NA,TRBV27,TRBJ2-7,NA,TGTGCCAGCAGTCCCGACATTAACCTTTACGAGCAGTACTTC,CASSPDINLYEQYF